Each of the 8 T cell receptor beta chains below was sequenced from the same sample in a study of blood T cells in healthy people across ages. Through a sample-barcoded 5' primer and a J-beta primer mix, a second PCR was run for about 7 to 12 cycles. TCRdb passed the 5' RACE reads through MiXCR, listing each CDR3 protein once. The table records 600,000 or so distinct CDR3 sequences, around 50% of them present only once. The sample was blood. The receptors were gathered from a man older than 75 in good health.

In its sample, this clonotype was seen many times. The V and J genes are TRBV6-5 and TRBJ2-6; D gene unclear. Trimming cost V 5 bases and J 0 bases, with 8 bases left between them. Per germline, CDR1 MNHEY and CDR2 SVGAGI. CDR3 length: 15 amino acids. The CDR3 sequence is CASSGTFSGANVLTF. Written as DNA, the CDR3 is TGTGCCAGCAGTGGAACTTTCTCTGGGGCCAACGTCCTGACTTTC.

This clonotype occurred once. The junction and the germline gene differ at one end; a read error may be behind it. V is TRBV7-9 and J is TRBJ2-3; D perhaps matches TRBD1 (5 bases). Per the germline V gene, CDR1 is SEHNR and CDR2 is FQNEAQ (reference sequence). The CDR3 runs to 14 residues. CDR3 amino acids: CASSLGVSTGTQYF. The CDR3 DNA is TGTGCCAGCAGCCTTGGGGTTAGCACAGGTACGCAGTATTTT.

This chain uses TRBV29-1 with TRBJ1-2; 7 bases line up with TRBD1. In germline, CDR1 is SQVTM, CDR2 ANQGSEA. The junction had 8 bases not matched to a gene; V was cut back by 8 bases and J by 8 bases. The CDR3 has 11 residues. The CDR3 sequence: CSTSRGDGYTF. The CDR3 bases are TGCAGCACCAGCAGGGGGGACGGCTACACCTTC. Using reference TRBV29-1 and TRBJ1-2 for the parts outside the CDR3, the full variable domain is SAVISQKPSRDICQRGTSLTIQCQVDSQVTMMFWYRQQPGQSLTLIATANQGSEATYESGFVIDKFPISRPNLTFSTLTVSNMSPEDSSIYLCSTSRGDGYTFGSGTRLTVV.

This clonotype was counted a few times. The chain combines TRBV12-3 or TRBV12-4 with TRBJ2-5; 7 nucleotides line up with TRBD2. J was trimmed by 5 bases and V by 6 bases; bases with no gene match: 6. The CDR3 contains 13 residues. The CDR3 nucleotides read TGTGCCAGCAGCCAGCGGGGTACTGAGACCCAGTACTTC. It yields the protein CASSQRGTETQYF.

This clonotype was found many times. The J gene is TRBJ1-6, the V gene TRBV6-5; 9 bases are a match to TRBD1. The CDR3 spans 15 residues. The germline V gene encodes CDR1 MNHEY and CDR2 SVGAGI. Germline trimming cut 4 bases from V and 10 bases from J; bases unmatched to any gene: 8. The CDR3 is CASSFAGTGNSPLHF. DNA for the CDR3: TGTGCCAGCAGTTTTGCCGGGACAGGGAACTCACCCCTCCACTTT.

This clonotype was recorded many times. The rearrangement uses TRBV6-6 and TRBJ1-5; 9 bases are shared with TRBD1. In germline, CDR1 is MNHNY, CDR2 SVGAGI (reference sequence). V was clipped by 2 bases and J by 7 bases; unmatched bases: 12. CDR3 length: 17 amino acids. The CDR3 sequence is CASSYPLTRDREQPQHF. The CDR3 DNA reads TGTGCCAGCAGTTACCCGCTAACCCGGGACAGGGAACAGCCCCAGCATTTT.

This clonotype was counted between two and nine times. The genes are TRBV10-1 and TRBJ2-1, with 7 bases fitting TRBD2. The CDR3 runs 14 residues. J lost 8 bases, V lost 2 bases, and 6 bases had no gene match. Germline-derived CDR1 and CDR2 are WNHNN and SYGVQD (reference sequence). The CDR3 bases are TGCGCCAGCAGTGAGGGACTAGGGGCGGATGAGCAGTTCTTC. Its translation: CASSEGLGADEQFF.

This clonotype was counted only a few times. This chain uses TRBV20-1 with TRBJ2-5; D is uncertain. With 3 bases removed from V and 3 bases from J, the gap between germline ends came to 8 bases. The CDR3 length is 12 residues. Germline values: CDR1 DFQATT, CDR2 SNEGSKA (reference sequence). The CDR3 DNA reads TGCAGTGCTAGGGGCCCGAAAGAGACCCAGTACTTC. Amino acid sequence: CSARGPKETQYF.